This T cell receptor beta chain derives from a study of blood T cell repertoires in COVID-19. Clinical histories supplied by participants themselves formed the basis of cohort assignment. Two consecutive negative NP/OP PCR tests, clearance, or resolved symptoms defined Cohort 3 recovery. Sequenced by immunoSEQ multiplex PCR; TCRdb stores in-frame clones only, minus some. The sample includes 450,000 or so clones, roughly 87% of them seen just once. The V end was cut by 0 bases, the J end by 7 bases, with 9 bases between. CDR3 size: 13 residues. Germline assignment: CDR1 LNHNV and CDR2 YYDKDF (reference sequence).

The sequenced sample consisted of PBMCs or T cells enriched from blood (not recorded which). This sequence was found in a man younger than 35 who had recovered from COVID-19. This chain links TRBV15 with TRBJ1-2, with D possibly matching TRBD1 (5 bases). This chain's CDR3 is CATSRDLGGGYTF. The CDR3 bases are TGTGCCACCAGCAGAGATTTGGGGGGTGGCTACACCTTC.